These T cell receptor beta chains were read from a single sample in a study of early stage breast cancer tumors. The data were produced by immunoSEQ multiplex PCR, yet TCRdb's version contains in-frame clones alone and is incomplete. Among roughly 3,600 clones listed, just under 70% were seen once. Sequencing was carried out using breast tumor tissue. Receptors were obtained from a person aged 35-49 years with breast cancer. CDR3s leave out the opening cysteine and the closing phenylalanine or tryptophan. Clone sizes are given selectively: once, few, many, or a class where the clone is expanded.

.,TRBV6-5,TRBJ2-5,ASSYSGPGGLETQY
.,TRBV7-6,TRBJ2-1,ASSNPGLGDNEQF
.,TRBV4-3,TRBJ2-1,ASSQSTGPHEQF
few,TRBV7-3,TRBJ2-2,ASSPNSNTGELF
.,TRBV5-1,TRBJ1-1,ASSLASRRISIGMGWDTEAF
.,TRBV7-6,TRBJ2-5,ASSLNSGETQY
few,TRBV7-9,TRBJ2-7,ASRGTGYGQY
.,TRBV25-1,TRBJ2-1,ASSEGQGMVYEQF
.,TRBV27,TRBJ2-1,ASSSGTSSYNEQF
.,TRBV6-5,TRBJ2-1,ASSYPGLAGAYEQF
.,TRBV28,TRBJ1-4,ASSLNREGLF
.,TRBV11-2,TRBJ2-3,ASSSRGTDTDTQY
.,TRBV5-6,TRBJ1-1,ASSSDPRDTEAF
.,TRBV7-3,TRBJ1-1,ASSLTGTAEAF
.,TRBV18,TRBJ2-7,ASSPRQGTYEQY
.,TRBV29-1,TRBJ2-3,SVGGFATDTQY
.,TRBV5-1,TRBJ2-3,ASSLGSFLDTQY
once,TRBV2,TRBJ1-2,ASSGTGNYGYT
large,TRBV19,TRBJ1-5,ASSPGEGNQPQH
.,TRBV4-2,TRBJ2-7,ASSQLIEGGQQY
.,TRBV19,TRBJ1-1,ASSIGAASEAF